Listed below are T cell receptor beta chains from one sample, sequenced in a study of blood T cell repertoires in COVID-19. The data were produced by immunoSEQ multiplex PCR, yet TCRdb's version contains in-frame clones alone and is incomplete. Of approximately 120,000 clones listed, over 70% are singletons. The sample was peripheral blood. These receptor sequences come from an elderly man with active or convalescent COVID-19. CDR3s include the opening cysteine and the closing phenylalanine or tryptophan. The D gene is left open where the match is weak. Clone size is given for some rows only: seen once, a few or many times, or a class if the clone is expanded.

>.|TRBJ2-3|TRBV4-2|.
TGTGCCAGCAGCCAAGTTCTTGATACGCAGTATTTT
CASSQVLDTQYF
>.|TRBJ1-1|TRBV6-2/TRBV6-3|once
TGTGCCAGCAGTTACGGAGGGGCTGACACTGAAGCTTTCTTT
CASSYGGADTEAFF
>.|TRBJ1-2|TRBV19|.
TGTGCCACCCGGGTACCGAAACATTATGGCTACACCTTC
CATRVPKHYGYTF
>TRBD1|TRBJ1-5|TRBV3-1/TRBV3-2|.
TGTGCCAGCAGCCAAGGGACAGGGGGAGGTCAGCCCCAGCATTTT
CASSQGTGGGQPQHF
>.|TRBJ2-3|TRBV10-2|once
TGCGCCAGCAGTGAGTGGGGGGTCACAGATACGCAGTATTTT
CASSEWGVTDTQYF
>.|TRBJ1-2|TRBV28|.
TGTGCCAGCAGTTTAAATGCCGGGAGGGGCTACACCTTC
CASSLNAGRGYTF
>.|TRBJ2-7|TRBV2|.
TGTGCCAGCAGTGAAGATGGACAGGGAGGGAGAGAGTACTTC
CASSEDGQGGREYF
>.|TRBJ1-4|TRBV15|.
TGTGCCACCAGCAGGATGAGCGGCTCAACTAATGAAAAACTGTTTTTT
CATSRMSGSTNEKLFF
>TRBD1|TRBJ1-4|TRBV28|.
TGTGCCAGCAGACCGGGACAGACTAATGAAAAACTGTTTTTT
CASRPGQTNEKLFF
>.|TRBJ2-5|TRBV28|.
TGTGCCAGCAGTTTGCGGGAGACCCAGTACTTC
CASSLRETQYF
>.|TRBJ2-7|TRBV27|once
TGTGCCAGCAGGGACCTCAGGGTCTACGAGCAGTACTTC
CASRDLRVYEQYF
>.|TRBJ1-6|TRBV27|.
TGTGCCAGCAGTCCGTGGCAGCTGGCGGGTTCACCCCTCCACTTT
CASSPWQLAGSPLHF
>.|TRBJ2-1|TRBV4-3|.
TGCGCCAGCAGCCAGGGTCACCGGGATGCGGGCAATGAGCAGTTCTTC
CASSQGHRDAGNEQFF
>TRBD1|TRBJ1-1|TRBV4-2|few
TGTGCCAGCAGCCACGATGGGAAGGGGGCAAACACTGAAGCTTTCTTT
CASSHDGKGANTEAFF
>TRBD1|TRBJ1-2|TRBV27|once
TGTGCCAGCAGTTTTAGGGACAGGGACGGCTACACCTTC
CASSFRDRDGYTF
>TRBD1|TRBJ1-1|TRBV5-1|once
TGCGCCAGCGGGGGGACAGGGGAATCGGCTACTGAAGCTTTCTTT
CASGGTGESATEAFF
>TRBD2|TRBJ2-7|TRBV10-3|.
TGTGCCATGGGGCCGGGGGGGGCCTCCTACGAGCAGTACTTC
CAMGPGGASYEQYF
>.|TRBJ2-5|TRBV6-2/TRBV6-3|.
TGTGCCAGCAGTTACCCTACTAGCCAAGAGACCCAGTACTTC
CASSYPTSQETQYF
>TRBD2|TRBJ2-5|TRBV5-6|.
TGTGCCAGCAGCTTGGGACTAGCGGGGGTTCAAGAGACCCAGTACTTC
CASSLGLAGVQETQYF
>TRBD1|TRBJ2-3|TRBV5-4|.
TGTGCCAGCAGCCACCGAGGGGGCGAAAGGGATACGCAGTATTTT
CASSHRGGERDTQYF
>.|TRBJ1-6|TRBV21-1|.
TGTGCCAGCAGAACGGACAGGGGAATCGACTCACCCCTCCACTTT
CASRTDRGIDSPLHF
>TRBD1|TRBJ1-5|TRBV12-5|.
TGTGCTAGTGTCCACTACGGGGGAGGGACAGGGAATCAGCCCCAGCATTTT
CASVHYGGGTGNQPQHF
>TRBD1|TRBJ1-5|TRBV6-2/TRBV6-3|once
TGTGCCAGCAGTTACTCGTACTTCAGGGGGAGCAATCAGCCCCAGCATTTT
CASSYSYFRGSNQPQHF
>.|TRBJ1-2|TRBV6-5|once
TGTGCCAGCAGTTACCTCGGGAAGAACTATGGCTACACCTTC
CASSYLGKNYGYTF
>TRBD1|TRBJ1-6|TRBV6-5|.
TGTGCCAGCAGTTACTCCGCTACAGGGGACTCACCCCTCCACTTT
CASSYSATGDSPLHF
>.|TRBJ2-7|TRBV18|few
TGTGCCAGCTCACCAAACCAGGGGAACGAGCAGTACTTC
CASSPNQGNEQYF
>.|TRBJ2-2|TRBV7-8|.
TGTGCCAGCAGCCCGCTGGAGGGCGGGGAGCTGTTTTTT
CASSPLEGGELFF
>TRBD2|TRBJ2-1|TRBV5-6|.
TGTGCCAGCAGCTGGACTAGCATCAATGAGCAGTTCTTC
CASSWTSINEQFF
>TRBD2|TRBJ2-1|TRBV10-3|.
TGTGCCATCAGACGAACTAGCGGGGGAACTCACAATGAGCAGTTCTTC
CAIRRTSGGTHNEQFF
>.|TRBJ1-1|TRBV28|few
TGTGCCAGCACCCTTGGGACTCGGACTGAAGCTTTCTTT
CASTLGTRTEAFF
>.|TRBJ2-1|TRBV12-2|.
TGTGCAAGTCGCTCCCCGGATGAGCAGTTCTTC
CASRSPDEQFF
>TRBD1|TRBJ1-2|TRBV13|once
TGTGCCAGCAGCCGAGGACAGGGGAAAATTCTCTATGGCTACACCTTC
CASSRGQGKILYGYTF
>.|TRBJ2-3|TRBV21-1|.
TGTGCCAGCAGCAAAATAGTCTTCGGGACAGGGGGCTGGGATACGCAGTATTTT
CASSKIVFGTGGWDTQYF
>TRBD2|TRBJ2-3|TRBV24-1|once
TGTGCCACCAGTGATACCGGCAGCGGGGCTAGCACAGATACGCAGTATTTT
CATSDTGSGASTDTQYF
>.|TRBJ1-4|TRBV13|.
TGTGCCAGCAGGAACCGAGCCGATCGGGGAAAACTGTTTTTT
CASRNRADRGKLFF
>TRBD1|TRBJ2-3|TRBV11-3|.
TGTGCCAGCAGCTTAGGGACAGGGGTTGATACGCAGTATTTT
CASSLGTGVDTQYF
>TRBD2|TRBJ2-3|TRBV2|once
TGTGCCAGCAGTGAAGGACTAGCGGGGACAGATACGCAGTATTTT
CASSEGLAGTDTQYF
>.|TRBJ1-2|TRBV5-5|.
TGTGCCAGCAGCTTGGAGGGGTTGGGCTATGGCTACACCTTC
CASSLEGLGYGYTF
>.|TRBJ1-3|TRBV13|.
TGTGCCAGCACCCTTCGACGGAGCTCTGGAAACACCATATATTTT
CASTLRRSSGNTIYF
>TRBD1|TRBJ1-4|TRBV6-2/TRBV6-3|.
TGTGCCAGCAGTTACATGGACAGGGGAGGGAGTGAAAAACTGTTTTTT
CASSYMDRGGSEKLFF
>.|TRBJ1-3|TRBV5-4|few
TGTGCCAGCAGCCATGGGGGGGCCTCTGGAAACACCATATATTTT
CASSHGGASGNTIYF
>.|TRBJ1-6|TRBV19|.
TGTGCCAGTAGTATAGACGGGATCGGGGGTAATTCACCCCTCCACTTT
CASSIDGIGGNSPLHF
>TRBD1|TRBJ2-1|TRBV3-1/TRBV3-2|.
TGTGCCAGCAGCTCCGGGACAGGGTCCTACAATGAGCAGTTCTTC
CASSSGTGSYNEQFF
>.|TRBJ2-5|TRBV27|.
TGTGCCAGCAATCCTGGGGCGGGGTTCAGGGAGACCCAGTACTTC
CASNPGAGFRETQYF
>.|TRBJ1-2|TRBV7-2|.
TGTGCCAGCAGCTTAGACAATAACTATGGCTACACCTTC
CASSLDNNYGYTF
>TRBD2|TRBJ2-2|TRBV4-1|.
TGCGCCAGCAGCCAAAACGGGAGACTAGCGGGGACCGGGGAGCTGTTTTTT
CASSQNGRLAGTGELFF
>TRBD1|TRBJ2-4|TRBV19|.
TGTGCCAGTAGTAAGGGACAGGTCCAAAACATTCAGTACTTC
CASSKGQVQNIQYF
>.|TRBJ2-5|TRBV29-1|.
TGCAGCGGATGGGACTGGGAAGAGACCCAGTACTTC
CSGWDWEETQYF
>TRBD1|TRBJ1-5|TRBV19|.
TGTGCCAGTAGTACTATCGACAGGGGGCTGGATAGCAATCAGCCCCAGCATTTT
CASSTIDRGLDSNQPQHF
>TRBD1|TRBJ2-7|TRBV7-8|.
TGTGCCAGCAGCTCCGGACAGGGGGCCTACGAGCAGTACTTC
CASSSGQGAYEQYF